The TCR beta chain described here comes from a study of T-cell reconstitution after alpha-beta-depleted transplantation in children. The study, taken as a whole, reports: The origin of high day-60 TCRbeta diversity in some patients lay in surviving recipient T cells and thymic progenitors. Roughly two months post-transplant, alpha-beta T cells reportedly originated from several hundred graft clones that had expanded. The main origin of T-cell counts and diversity one year after transplant was newly produced T cells.

Concerning this clonotype itself: Its target is unknown.

Germline V lookup: CDR1 MNHEY, CDR2 SMNVEV (reference sequence). With V trimmed by 3 bases and J by 4 bases, 10 bases remained unmatched. The CDR3 runs 16 residues. Unique molecular identifiers were built into the TCRbeta library. TCRdb passed the PCR reads through MiXCR, listing each CDR3 protein once. Among 200,000 to 300,000 distinct CDR3 sequences, under 30% were seen once, and the ten largest hold about 5%. This clonotype originated in a female patient aged 2 to 10 who had a stem cell transplant for congenital amegakaryocytic thrombocytopenia, so the T cells may come from the graft donor. This sample comprised PBMCs, mostly from graft donor cells, obtained 360 days after TCRalphabeta/CD19-depleted stem cell transplant. The chain uses TRBV27 and TRBJ1-1, with TRBD1 matching 8 bases. CDR3 protein: CASSLGRGRLGTEAFF. The CDR3 bases are TGTGCCAGCAGTTTGGGCAGGGGGCGCCTGGGCACTGAAGCTTTCTTT.